These T cell receptor beta chains were read from a single sample in a study of regulatory T cells in long-lasting Graves disease. TCRdb recomputed calls from the multiplex PCR reads with MiXCR, one row per CDR3 protein. The sample holds 250,000 or so distinct CDR3 sequences, about 17% seen once. These same data were also listed under a study on T cells in Graves' hyperthyroidism and ophthalmopathy.

The sample consisted of peripheral blood mononuclear cells (PBMCs), taken at new diagnosis, from a patient treated with antithyroid drugs. All receptors derive from a woman aged 25 to 39 with Graves disease. Both conserved end residues are part of each CDR3. D genes are given only for firm matches. Part of the rows lack a size; the others show once, few, many or a class for expanded clones.

size: many
V: TRBV5-1
D: -
J: TRBJ1-1
CDR3: CASSLGGGYENTEAFF
DNA: TGCGCCAGCAGCTTGGGCGGGGGGTATGAGAACACTGAAGCTTTCTTT

size: few
V: TRBV7-9
D: TRBD1
J: TRBJ1-3
CDR3: CASSPDRVRENTIYF
DNA: TGTGCCAGCAGCCCGGACAGGGTGAGGGAAAACACCATATATTTT

size: many
V: TRBV18
D: -
J: TRBJ1-2
CDR3: CASSPGGGDYGYTF
DNA: TGTGCCAGCTCACCTGGTGGTGGGGACTATGGCTACACCTTC

size: -
V: TRBV11-3
D: TRBD1
J: TRBJ2-7
CDR3: CASSLNRDRGVEQYF
DNA: TGTGCCAGCAGCTTAAACCGGGACAGGGGGGTCGAGCAGTACTTC

size: many
V: TRBV15
D: TRBD1
J: TRBJ1-5
CDR3: CATSGTARRRQGAINQPQHF
DNA: TGTGCCACCAGCGGCACGGCTAGACGGAGACAGGGGGCAATTAATCAGCCCCAGCATTTT

size: many
V: TRBV6-1
D: TRBD2
J: TRBJ2-5
CDR3: CASSEHHLAGETQYF
DNA: TGTGCCAGCAGTGAACATCATTTAGCGGGTGAGACCCAGTACTTC

size: -
V: TRBV19
D: -
J: TRBJ1-2
CDR3: CASSISQGSIPYGYTF
DNA: TGTGCCAGTAGTATATCCCAGGGGTCCATACCTTATGGCTACACCTTC

size: many
V: TRBV5-1
D: -
J: TRBJ2-7
CDR3: CASSFRGDYEQYF
DNA: TGCGCCAGCAGCTTTAGGGGAGACTACGAGCAGTACTTC

size: many
V: TRBV19
D: -
J: TRBJ1-2
CDR3: CASSVAGQLYGYTF
DNA: TGTGCCAGTAGCGTAGCGGGACAACTCTATGGCTACACCTTC

size: many
V: TRBV7-2
D: -
J: TRBJ1-2
CDR3: CASSLMSTGNNYGYTF
DNA: TGTGCCAGCAGCTTAATGTCTACAGGGAACAACTATGGCTACACCTTC

size: many
V: TRBV5-1
D: -
J: TRBJ2-7
CDR3: CASSSGTVKSYEQYF
DNA: TGCGCCAGCAGCTCAGGGACTGTGAAATCCTACGAGCAGTACTTC

size: -
V: TRBV7-2
D: TRBD1
J: TRBJ1-1
CDR3: CASSTSDRGRPTTEAFF
DNA: TGTGCCAGCAGCACTTCGGACAGGGGGCGACCAACTACTGAAGCTTTCTTT

size: many
V: TRBV7-9
D: -
J: TRBJ2-5
CDR3: CAITPELAGETQYF
DNA: TGTGCCATCACACCGGAACTAGCTGGAGAGACCCAGTACTTC

size: many
V: TRBV5-1
D: TRBD1
J: TRBJ1-5
CDR3: CASSAGTGDSNQPQHF
DNA: TGCGCCAGCAGCGCCGGGACAGGAGATAGCAATCAGCCCCAGCATTTT

size: many
V: TRBV9
D: TRBD1
J: TRBJ2-7
CDR3: CASSVSTGEPYEQYF
DNA: TGTGCCAGCAGCGTCTCGACAGGGGAACCCTACGAGCAGTACTTC

size: many
V: TRBV20-1
D: TRBD1
J: TRBJ2-5
CDR3: CSAIGQGQETQYF
DNA: TGCAGTGCTATAGGACAGGGGCAAGAGACCCAGTACTTC

size: many
V: TRBV7-2
D: -
J: TRBJ2-1
CDR3: CASSLKGGGNEQFF
DNA: TGTGCCAGCAGCTTAAAGGGTGGGGGGAATGAGCAGTTCTTC

size: many
V: TRBV20-1
D: TRBD1
J: TRBJ1-4
CDR3: CSAKGSGGYEKLFF
DNA: TGCAGTGCTAAAGGGTCAGGGGGCTATGAAAAACTGTTTTTT

size: many
V: TRBV7-9
D: TRBD1
J: TRBJ2-7
CDR3: CASSPGQGFSYEQYF
DNA: TGTGCCAGCAGCCCGGGACAGGGGTTTTCCTACGAGCAGTACTTC

size: many
V: TRBV27
D: TRBD1
J: TRBJ2-7
CDR3: CASSLDRGQYEQYF
DNA: TGTGCCAGCAGTCTGGACAGGGGGCAGTACGAGCAGTACTTC

size: many
V: TRBV3-1
D: -
J: TRBJ1-1
CDR3: CASSQAGTEAFF
DNA: TGCGCCAGCAGCCAAGCGGGCACTGAAGCTTTCTTT

size: -
V: TRBV2
D: TRBD2
J: TRBJ2-3
CDR3: CASSNTKTSGGYTDTQYF
DNA: TGTGCCAGCAGCAACACGAAGACTAGCGGGGGGTACACAGATACGCAGTATTTT

size: many
V: TRBV5-1
D: TRBD1
J: TRBJ1-1
CDR3: CASSLLVTGESEAFF
DNA: TGCGCCAGCAGCTTGTTGGTGACAGGGGAGAGTGAAGCTTTCTTT

size: many
V: TRBV4-1
D: -
J: TRBJ1-1
CDR3: CASSQVGLNTEAFF
DNA: TGCGCCAGCAGCCAAGTTGGGCTAAATACTGAAGCTTTCTTT

size: -
V: TRBV7-9
D: -
J: TRBJ2-1
CDR3: CASSLGFQGYNEQFF
DNA: TGTGCCAGCAGCTTAGGGTTCCAGGGCTACAATGAGCAGTTCTTC

size: many
V: TRBV7-2
D: -
J: TRBJ2-5
CDR3: CASSLSWGRDQETQYF
DNA: TGTGCCAGCAGCTTATCGTGGGGGCGTGACCAAGAGACCCAGTACTTC

size: many
V: TRBV6-2/TRBV6-3
D: TRBD1
J: TRBJ2-7
CDR3: CASSSPGTGRSYEQYF
DNA: TGTGCCAGCAGTAGCCCCGGGACAGGGAGATCCTACGAGCAGTACTTC

size: many
V: TRBV6-1
D: -
J: TRBJ1-5
CDR3: CASSEALGRVQPQHF
DNA: TGTGCCAGCAGTGAAGCGTTAGGGAGGGTTCAGCCCCAGCATTTT

size: many
V: TRBV7-2
D: -
J: TRBJ1-2
CDR3: CASSSEGQGSKGYTF
DNA: TGTGCCAGCAGCTCAGAAGGTCAGGGGAGTAAGGGCTACACCTTC

size: many
V: TRBV12-3/TRBV12-4
D: -
J: TRBJ2-2
CDR3: CASSLGVNTGELFF
DNA: TGTGCCAGCAGTTTAGGGGTGAACACCGGGGAGCTGTTTTTT

size: many
V: TRBV12-3/TRBV12-4
D: -
J: TRBJ1-5
CDR3: CASSFDGGNQPQHF
DNA: TGTGCCAGCAGTTTCGATGGGGGCAATCAGCCCCAGCATTTT

size: many
V: TRBV6-1
D: -
J: TRBJ2-4
CDR3: CASRGDFLAKNIQYF
DNA: TGTGCCAGCAGGGGGGACTTCTTAGCCAAAAACATTCAGTACTTC

size: many
V: TRBV5-1
D: TRBD1
J: TRBJ1-6
CDR3: CASSLGDRGNSPLHF
DNA: TGCGCCAGCAGCTTGGGGGACAGGGGAAATTCACCCCTCCACTTT

size: many
V: TRBV12-3/TRBV12-4
D: -
J: TRBJ2-3
CDR3: CASSPETGGTDTQYF
DNA: TGTGCCAGCAGTCCCGAGACAGGTGGGACAGATACGCAGTATTTT

size: -
V: TRBV12-5
D: -
J: TRBJ2-3
CDR3: CASGLGTTSTDTQYF
DNA: TGTGCTAGTGGTTTGGGTACTACTAGCACAGATACGCAGTATTTT

size: many
V: TRBV5-6
D: -
J: TRBJ1-5
CDR3: CASSSATQPQHF
DNA: TGTGCCAGCAGCTCCGCCACTCAGCCCCAGCATTTT

size: many
V: TRBV5-1
D: -
J: TRBJ2-7
CDR3: CASTRDGATDEQYF
DNA: TGTGCCAGCACCCGGGACGGAGCGACGGACGAGCAGTACTTC

size: -
V: TRBV7-6
D: -
J: TRBJ1-6
CDR3: CASSLQAGHSNSPLHF
DNA: TGTGCCAGCAGCTTACAGGCGGGACACAGTAATTCACCCCTCCACTTT

size: many
V: TRBV14
D: -
J: TRBJ1-2
CDR3: CASSPLQAGPNYGYTF
DNA: TGTGCCAGCAGCCCACTTCAGGCAGGGCCAAACTATGGCTACACCTTC

size: many
V: TRBV11-2
D: -
J: TRBJ2-1
CDR3: CASRSPRDTDNEQFF
DNA: TGTGCCAGCAGGTCGCCCCGGGACACCGACAATGAGCAGTTCTTC

size: many
V: TRBV11-2
D: -
J: TRBJ1-2
CDR3: CASSLELSGAPYGYTF
DNA: TGTGCCAGCAGCTTAGAACTGTCGGGGGCTCCCTATGGCTACACCTTC

size: many
V: TRBV6-5
D: TRBD2
J: TRBJ2-7
CDR3: CASSYGELAGEPYEQYF
DNA: TGTGCCAGCAGTTACGGCGAGCTAGCGGGGGAACCCTACGAGCAGTACTTC

size: many
V: TRBV6-5
D: -
J: TRBJ1-2
CDR3: CASSYSEAPEGGYTF
DNA: TGTGCCAGCAGTTACTCCGAAGCCCCCGAAGGAGGCTACACCTTC

size: few
V: TRBV19
D: -
J: TRBJ1-4
CDR3: CASSIGREKLFF
DNA: TGTGCCAGTAGTATAGGGCGAGAAAAACTGTTTTTT

size: many
V: TRBV7-9
D: -
J: TRBJ2-6
CDR3: CASSLALKTSGANVLTF
DNA: TGTGCCAGCAGCTTAGCGTTGAAGACCTCTGGGGCCAACGTCCTGACTTTC

size: many
V: TRBV20-1
D: TRBD2
J: TRBJ2-5
CDR3: CSATSGVTGQETQYF
DNA: TGCAGTGCTACTAGCGGGGTTACCGGGCAAGAGACCCAGTACTTC

size: many
V: TRBV5-1
D: -
J: TRBJ2-3
CDR3: CASSLPPGTRGTDTQYF
DNA: TGTGCCAGCAGCCTACCACCGGGAACCAGGGGCACAGATACGCAGTATTTT

size: -
V: TRBV27
D: TRBD1
J: TRBJ1-4
CDR3: CASRTGVIGEKLFF
DNA: TGTGCCAGCAGGACAGGGGTTATCGGTGAAAAACTGTTTTTT

size: many
V: TRBV20-1
D: TRBD1
J: TRBJ1-1
CDR3: CSAQRTGGSSEAFF
DNA: TGCAGTGCTCAAAGGACAGGGGGCTCCTCTGAAGCTTTCTTT

size: many
V: TRBV6-1
D: TRBD2
J: TRBJ2-3
CDR3: CASGPAGVTDTQYF
DNA: TGTGCCAGCGGTCCAGCGGGGGTCACAGATACGCAGTATTTT

size: many
V: TRBV6-1
D: TRBD1
J: TRBJ2-2
CDR3: CASRGLTGAGELFF
DNA: TGTGCCAGCAGAGGATTAACAGGGGCCGGGGAGCTGTTTTTT

size: many
V: TRBV9
D: TRBD2
J: TRBJ2-3
CDR3: CASSPRLAVATDTQYF
DNA: TGTGCCAGCAGCCCCCGACTAGCGGTCGCCACAGATACGCAGTATTTT

size: many
V: TRBV10-3
D: -
J: TRBJ2-7
CDR3: CAIREDLSYEQYF
DNA: TGTGCCATCAGGGAAGACCTCTCCTACGAGCAGTACTTC

size: many
V: TRBV5-5
D: -
J: TRBJ1-4
CDR3: CASSLEGETNEKLFF
DNA: TGTGCCAGCAGCTTGGAGGGGGAAACTAATGAAAAACTGTTTTTT

size: many
V: TRBV2
D: -
J: TRBJ1-1
CDR3: CASRGGEIGEAFF
DNA: TGTGCCAGCAGGGGGGGGGAGATAGGAGAAGCTTTCTTT

size: -
V: TRBV6-5
D: TRBD2
J: TRBJ2-7
CDR3: CASSYGGGIAEQYF
DNA: TGTGCCAGCAGTTACGGGGGGGGGATAGCCGAGCAGTACTTC

size: many
V: TRBV19
D: -
J: TRBJ1-2
CDR3: CATTRAGFSGYTF
DNA: TGTGCCACCACTAGGGCCGGGTTCTCTGGCTACACCTTC